Shown below are 11 T cell receptor beta chains from a single sample sequenced in a study of CD8+ T cells in alopecia areata. RNA, once extracted, was reverse transcribed into cDNA for use as the sequencing template. This table comes from immunoSEQ multiplex PCR, and its TCRdb copy is limited to in-frame clones, with some not included. The sample shows about 200,000 clones, more than 55% of them seen only once. Material for sequencing was CD8+ T cells sorted from blood. These TCRs come from a human donor in good health.

This clone was found a few times. This chain connects TRBV7-6 to TRBJ1-2; no reliable D call. CDR1 SGHVS and CDR2 FNYEAQ come from the germline V gene. The CDR3 extends over 14 amino acids. V lost 4 bases to trimming and J lost 2 bases, with 11 bases between them. CDR3 region: CASSSLDGNYGYTF. CDR3 in DNA: TGTGCCAGCAGCTCCCTAGACGGGAACTATGGCTACACCTTC.

This clone was seen more than once but under ten times. V gene TRBV29-1 combines with J gene TRBJ1-1; D is undetermined. This CDR3 region has 12 residues. The germline V and J ends were trimmed by 6 bases and 5 bases, with 13 bases remaining between them. The germline V gene has CDR1 SQVTM and CDR2 ANQGSEA. CDR3 DNA sequence: TGCAGCGTCCGGTGGGGAGGGACTGAAGCTTTCTTT. Its translation is CSVRWGGTEAFF.

This clone has only a few counts. The chain couples TRBV7-9 to TRBJ2-6; D gene unclear. The germline V and J ends were trimmed by 6 bases and 4 bases, with 4 bases remaining between them. The CDR3 contains 12 residues. From germline, CDR1 is SEHNR and CDR2 FQNEAQ (reference sequence). The CDR3 region has the DNA TGTGCCAGCAGAGAAGGGGCCAACGTCCTGACTTTC. Amino acid sequence: CASREGANVLTF.

V and J are TRBV7-9 and TRBJ2-1; either TRBD1 or TRBD2 may fit D (5 bases each). The V and J ends lost 4 bases and 9 bases respectively, with 10 bases between them. Germline V gene sequence: CDR1 SEHNR, CDR2 FQNEAQ (reference sequence). The CDR3 runs to 12 residues. The CDR3 loop is CASSSVGVEQFF. The CDR3 coding sequence is TGTGCCAGCAGCTCCGTGGGGGTTGAGCAGTTCTTC.

This clone was seen ten or more times. This chain links TRBV28 with TRBJ2-1; TRBD1 or TRBD2 may be the D gene (7 bases each). V lost 6 bases and J 6 bases, leaving 15 bases between the germline ends. Germline CDR1 MDHEN, CDR2 SYDVKM. The CDR3 contains 14 residues. The CDR3 DNA sequence: TGTGCCAGCAGCAGGGGGGGCGCAGGCAATGAGCAGTTCTTC. Protein product: CASSRGGAGNEQFF.

This clone was detected only once. The gene calls are TRBV11-1 and TRBJ1-6, with D tentatively TRBD1 (5 bases). The CDR3 is made up of 16 amino acids. V lost 5 bases and J lost 9, with 20 bases in between. The germline V gene encodes CDR1 SGHAT and CDR2 FQDESV (reference sequence). The DNA of the CDR3 is TGTGCCAGCAGCACAACGGGCCCAGGGAACAGTTCACCCCTCCACTTT. Translated, it gives CASSTTGPGNSSPLHF.

This chain joins TRBV6-5 and TRBJ2-3, with D unresolved. The CDR3 has 12 amino acids. Trimming shortened V by 5 bases and J by 5 bases, and 8 bases separated the two germline ends. CDR1 and CDR2 from the germline V gene are MNHEY and SVGAGI. Here the CDR3 reads CASSPPGDTQYF. The CDR3 DNA follows: TGTGCCAGCAGTCCCCCGGGAGATACGCAGTATTTT.

The chain joins TRBV2 to TRBJ1-2, with 8 bases that match TRBD1. Losses at the gene ends were 2 bases for V and 4 bases for J; bases not matched to a gene: 6. This CDR3 contains 15 residues. Germline CDR1 and CDR2: SNHLY and FYNNEI. The CDR3 is CASSETTGAGYGYTF. Written as DNA, the CDR3 is TGTGCCAGCAGTGAAACGACAGGGGCAGGCTATGGCTACACCTTC. The full variable domain, rest sourced from reference TRBV2 and TRBJ1-2, is EPEVTQTPSHQVTQMGQEVILRCVPISNHLYFYWYRQILGQKVEFLVSFYNNEISEKSEIFDDQFSVERPDGSNFTLKIRSTKLEDSAMYFCASSETTGAGYGYTFGSGTRLTVV.

V gene TRBV7-2 combines with J gene TRBJ1-3; D may be TRBD1 (6 bases). The V gene's germline CDR1 is SGHTA and CDR2 FQGNSA. The CDR3 covers 16 residues. V was shortened by 5 bases and J by 4 bases, with 18 bases between the two germline ends. DNA of the CDR3: TGTGCCAGCAGCCCTCTCGACGGGGGCCCGGGAAACACCATATATTTT. Its protein product is CASSPLDGGPGNTIYF.

The CDR3, as DNA: TGTGCCAGCAGCCTACAGGGCAGAGAAAAACTGTTTTTT. Protein product: CASSLQGREKLFF. The rearrangement links TRBV11-2 to TRBJ1-4; the D gene is possibly TRBD1 (6 bases). Trimming removed 5 bases from V and 8 bases from J, with 12 bases in between. The length of the CDR3 is 13 residues. CDR1 and CDR2 (germline): SGHAT, FQNNGV.

This clone appeared a single time. As DNA, the CDR3 is TGTGCCAGCAGTTACAGTGCTGGCAATCAGCCCCAGCATTTT. Translating gives CASSYSAGNQPQHF. V and J are TRBV6-5 and TRBJ1-5; D remains unclear. The CDR3 consists of 14 residues. Trimming cost V 2 bases and J 2 bases, with 7 bases left between them. Germline-derived CDR1 and CDR2 are MNHEY and SVGAGI.